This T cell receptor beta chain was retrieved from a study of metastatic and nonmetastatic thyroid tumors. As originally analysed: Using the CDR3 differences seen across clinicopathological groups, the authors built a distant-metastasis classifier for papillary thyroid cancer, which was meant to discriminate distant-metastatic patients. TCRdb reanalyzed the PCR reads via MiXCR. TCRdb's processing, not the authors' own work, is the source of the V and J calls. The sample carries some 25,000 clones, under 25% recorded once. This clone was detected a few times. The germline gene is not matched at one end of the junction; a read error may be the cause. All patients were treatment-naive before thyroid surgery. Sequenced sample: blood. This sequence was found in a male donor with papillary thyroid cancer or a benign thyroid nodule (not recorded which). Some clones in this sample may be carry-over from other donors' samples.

CDR3 nucleotide sequence: TGCTGTGCTAGGGCGGACTACGAGCAGTACTTC. It is translated as CCARADYEQYF. J is TRBJ2-7 and V is TRBV20-1; D uncertain. Germline-derived CDR1 and CDR2 are DFQATT and SNEGSKA (reference sequence). CDR3 size: 11 residues.